Listed here are 18 T cell receptor beta chains from one sample, sequenced in a study of vaccination effects on CD4 cells after COVID-19. Isolation of CD4+ T cells took place after approximately ten days of culture. Their specific antigens are unknown. Measured with immunoSEQ multiplex PCR; TCRdb has only the in-frame clones, and not every one. The table lists tens of thousands of clones, roughly 82% of them singletons. The sample here was CD4+ T cells from PBMCs cultured without peptide, taken before COVID-19 vaccination. The receptor source for this set is a human donor who received a COVID-19 vaccine.

V is TRBV19 and J is TRBJ1-4; D is ambiguous. The V gene's germline CDR1 is LNHDA and CDR2 SQIVND (reference sequence). Trimming pared 4 bases from V and 8 bases from J, leaving 17 bases between. The CDR3 runs 15 residues. DNA of the CDR3: TGTGCCAGTAGTACCTACATGGCACGAGAGGAAAAACTGTTTTTT. Translated, it gives CASSTYMAREEKLFF.

The chain links TRBV7-2 to TRBJ2-3; no firm D call. This CDR3 is 14 amino acids long. V gave up 1 base and J gave up 1 base, with 6 bases separating them. Germline assignment: CDR1 SGHTA and CDR2 FQGNSA. The CDR3 here is CASSLGFGTDTQYF. The DNA of the CDR3 is TGTGCCAGCAGCTTAGGGTTTGGCACAGATACGCAGTATTTT.

The genes are TRBV15 and TRBJ1-3, with D possibly being TRBD1 (5 bases). With 0 bases removed from V and 0 bases from J, the gap between germline ends came to 6 bases. The length of the CDR3 is 15 residues. CDR1 is LNHNV, CDR2 YYDKDF, per germline (reference sequence). In DNA form, the CDR3 reads TGTGCCACCAGCAGAGAAGGGGCCTCTGGAAACACCATATATTTT. Protein: CATSREGASGNTIYF.

V and J are TRBV25-1 and TRBJ2-7; perhaps TRBD1 as D (6 bases). Germline V gene sequence: CDR1 MGHDK, CDR2 SYGVNS. Trimming shortened V by 6 bases and J by 1 base, and 7 bases separated the two germline ends. The CDR3 covers 12 residues. CDR3 loop: CASRGQSYEQYV. DNA of the CDR3: TGTGCCAGCAGAGGACAGTCCTACGAGCAGTACGTC.

V is TRBV12-3 or TRBV12-4 and J is TRBJ1-2; a weak D match, TRBD1 (6 bases). This CDR3 has 13 residues. Trimming removed 6 bases from V and 12 bases from J, with 20 bases in between. CDR3 in DNA: TGTGCCAGCAGCCAGGGGACTCCAGGGGTTGACACCTTC. Translation gives CASSQGTPGVDTF.

This rearrangement joins TRBV5-1 to TRBJ2-7; 9 nucleotides align to TRBD1. There are 16 residues in the CDR3. Germline assignment: CDR1 SGHRS and CDR2 YFSETQ. With 4 bases clipped from V and 2 bases from J, the junction kept 10 bases outside the gene matches. CDR3 amino acids: CASSRTNGQGTYEQYV. DNA for the CDR3: TGCGCCAGCAGCCGGACGAACGGACAGGGGACCTACGAGCAGTACGTC.

The rearrangement joins TRBV5-6 to TRBJ1-2; TRBD1 is a possible D gene (5 bases). The CDR3 runs to 15 residues. The germline CDR1 and CDR2 sequences are SGHDT and YYEEEE. With 4 bases removed from V and 1 base from J, the gap between germline ends came to 14 bases. This CDR3 is CASSLRDGINYGYTF. In DNA, the CDR3 is TGTGCCAGCAGCCTCCGGGACGGGATTAACTATGGCTACACCTTC.

The chain uses TRBV18 and TRBJ2-7, with 11 positions matching TRBD2. CDR3 length: 15 residues. V shed 3 bases, J shed 2 bases, and the junction held 3 bases outside the gene matches. CDR1 is KGHSH, CDR2 LQKENI, per germline. CDR3 loop: CASSPTSGVPYEQYV. The DNA of the CDR3 is TGTGCCAGCTCACCGACTAGCGGGGTACCCTACGAGCAGTACGTC.

V gene TRBV5-1 combines with J gene TRBJ1-2; D is ambiguous. Per germline, CDR1 SGHRS and CDR2 YFSETQ. V shed 4 bases and J shed 8 bases, with 15 bases lying between them. This CDR3 is 13 amino acids long. The CDR3 loop is CASSASKDWGYTF. The CDR3 bases are TGCGCCAGCAGCGCATCGAAGGATTGGGGCTACACCTTC.

This clone was detected a few times. J is TRBJ2-7 and V is TRBV5-1, with a weak D call TRBD2 (6 bases). The germline CDR1 and CDR2 sequences are SGHRS and YFSETQ. V was pared by 4 bases and J by 5 bases, with 16 bases between. The CDR3 spans 14 residues. The CDR3 here is CASSHGDSGDEQYV. CDR3 DNA sequence: TGCGCCAGCAGCCATGGGGACTCGGGAGACGAGCAGTACGTC.

This clone came up a few times. The chain employs TRBV4-1 and TRBJ2-3; TRBD2 matches 8 bases. After removal of 6 bases from V and 2 bases from J, the junction contained 22 bases not matched to a gene. Germline CDR1 and CDR2: MGHRA and YSYEKL. This CDR3 has 20 residues. In nucleotides, the CDR3 is TGCGCCAGCAGACATTCCCCAAGACGGGGGGGCCCACCCCACACAGATACGCAGTATTTT. This sequence encodes CASRHSPRRGGPPHTDTQYF.

The table lists this clone with a count of one. The chain uses TRBV19 and TRBJ2-3; 12 bases match TRBD2. J gave up 2 bases and V 5 bases, and 8 bases lay outside the gene matches. This CDR3 contains 17 residues. The germline gives CDR1 LNHDA, CDR2 SQIVND (reference sequence). The DNA of the CDR3 is TGTGCCAGTAGTCCGCGGACTAGCGGGGCTCTCACAGATACGCAGTATTTT. The encoded protein is CASSPRTSGALTDTQYF.

V gene TRBV5-1 combines with J gene TRBJ1-4; D gene unclear. CDR3 size: 13 residues. Germline CDR1 and CDR2: SGHRS and YFSETQ. The V gene lost 3 bases and the J gene lost 5 bases, with 8 bases spanning the gap. CDR3 nucleotide sequence: TGCGCCAGCAGCTCAGCGAGGAATGAAAAACTGTTTTTT. It specifies CASSSARNEKLFF.

The V and J genes are TRBV6-5 and TRBJ1-1; weak D call: TRBD1 (5 bases). The germline gives CDR1 MNHEY, CDR2 SVGAGI. There are 15 residues in the CDR3. The V gene lost 7 bases and the J gene lost 1 base, with 16 bases spanning the gap. CDR3 DNA sequence: TGTGCCAGCAACCGCGGTCGGACACCGAACACTGAAGCTTTCTTT. This gives the protein CASNRGRTPNTEAFF.

The count of this clone is one. This chain links TRBV14 with TRBJ2-3; no definite D call. Per the germline V gene, CDR1 is SGHDN and CDR2 is FVKESK. Between the trimmed V and J ends, which lost 2 bases and 6 bases, there was a span of 18 bases. The CDR3 loop spans 16 amino acids. The CDR3 bases are TGTGCCAGCAGCCAAAGAGATATGGGAAAAAGGGATACGCAGTATTTT. This encodes CASSQRDMGKRDTQYF. The full variable domain, its missing parts supplied by reference TRBV14 and TRBJ2-3, is EAGVTQFPSHSVIEKGQTVTLRCDPISGHDNLYWYRRVMGKEIKFLLHFVKESKQDESGMPNNRFLAERTGGTYSTLKVQPAELEDSGVYFCASSQRDMGKRDTQYFGPGTRLTVL.

This clone appeared once. This chain joins TRBV4-1 and TRBJ1-1; TRBD1 agrees at 10 bases. Germline loops: CDR1 MGHRA, CDR2 YSYEKL. V dropped 1 base and J dropped 10; count of bases not matched to a gene: 9. The CDR3 consists of 15 residues. CDR3 amino acids: CASSQGDRDRGLAFF. The DNA of the CDR3 is TGCGCCAGCAGCCAAGGGGACCGGGACAGGGGTTTAGCTTTCTTT.

The V call is TRBV6-5, the J call TRBJ2-7, with 9 bases matching TRBD2. Germline CDR1 reads MNHEY; CDR2 reads SVGAGI. This CDR3 region has 15 residues. V was pared by 0 bases and J by 2 bases, with 2 bases of the junction left unmatched. The CDR3 DNA reads TGTGCCAGCAGTTACTCCGCGGGAGGGACCTACGAGCAGTACGTC. Amino acids: CASSYSAGGTYEQYV.

J is TRBJ1-2 and V is TRBV5-1; unclear D gene. The germline V and J ends were trimmed by 0 bases and 2 bases, with 8 bases remaining between them. Germline loops: CDR1 SGHRS, CDR2 YFSETQ. This CDR3 is 14 amino acids long. The CDR3 is CASSLAQMNYGYTF. DNA of the CDR3: TGCGCCAGCAGCTTGGCCCAGATGAACTATGGCTACACCTTC.